One sample yielded the 18 T cell receptor beta chains listed below, sequenced in a study of cytomegalovirus exposure and HLA in healthy donors. Primers included in the PCR were 60 Vbeta and 13 Jbeta primers. Data came from immunoSEQ multiplex PCR; TCRdb stores just in-frame clones and leaves some out. The repertoire has about 84,000 clones, just under 80% of them found once; the top ten carry around 2.3%. The sequencing input was PBMCs. The receptors derive from a male donor in good health and CMV-seropositive.

This chain uses TRBV15 with TRBJ2-1; 14 positions match TRBD2. Trimming removed 1 base from V and 6 bases from J; junction bases left unmatched: 5. This CDR3 spans 17 amino acids. The germline V gene has CDR1 LNHNV and CDR2 YYDKDF (reference sequence). The CDR3 nucleotides read TGTGCCACCAGCAGAGTACCGGGACTAGCGGGAGCCAATGAGCAGTTCTTC. Its protein is CATSRVPGLAGANEQFF.

V and J are TRBV28 and TRBJ2-7; D may be TRBD1 (5 bases). Germline loops: CDR1 MDHEN, CDR2 SYDVKM. The V gene lost 5 bases and the J gene lost 5 bases, with 10 bases spanning the gap. There are 12 residues in the CDR3. CDR3 loop: CASSEVGDEQYF. CDR3 nucleotides: TGTGCCAGCAGTGAGGTAGGGGACGAGCAGTACTTC.

This sequence joins TRBV10-3 and TRBJ2-1; 14 bases are shared with TRBD2. Trimming at V came to 1 base and at J to 13 bases, leaving 6 bases not matched to a gene. This CDR3 is built from 15 residues. From germline, CDR1 is ENHRY and CDR2 SYGVKD. The CDR3 loop is CAISEFGTSGGRQFF. CDR3 bases: TGTGCCATCAGTGAGTTCGGGACTAGCGGGGGTCGTCAGTTCTTC.

The chain combines TRBV10-3 with TRBJ2-5, with TRBD2 matching over 13 bases. The germline gives CDR1 ENHRY, CDR2 SYGVKD. This CDR3 region has 19 residues. V shed 0 bases, J shed 5 bases, and the junction held 12 bases outside the gene matches. CDR3 region: CAISESGTSGINPRETQYF. In DNA, the CDR3 is TGTGCCATCAGTGAGTCGGGGACTAGCGGGATAAATCCTCGGGAGACCCAGTACTTC.

The rearrangement uses TRBV28 and TRBJ1-2, with D possibly being TRBD1 (5 bases). The CDR3 totals 13 residues. The V and J ends lost 3 bases and 8 bases respectively, with 13 bases between them. From germline, CDR1 is MDHEN and CDR2 SYDVKM. The CDR3 protein is CASSLGGVIGYTF. Here the CDR3 DNA reads TGTGCCAGCAGTTTGGGAGGGGTGATAGGCTACACCTTC.

The genes are TRBV18 and TRBJ2-7, with 9 nucleotides matching TRBD2. This CDR3 comprises 14 residues. The V gene end was trimmed by 4 bases and the J gene end by 1 base; junction bases not matched to a gene: 2. CDR1 is KGHSH, CDR2 LQKENI, per germline. As DNA, the CDR3 is TGTGCCAGCTCACGAGCGGGAGGTTCCTACGAGCAGTACTTC. It specifies CASSRAGGSYEQYF.

The chain combines TRBV7-8 with TRBJ1-1; D possibly corresponds to TRBD1 (6 bases). CDR1 and CDR2 (germline): SGHVS, FQNEAQ. V was cut by 3 bases and J by 0 bases, with 11 bases left in between. The CDR3 spans 15 residues. The DNA for the CDR3 is TGTGCCAGCAGCTTTATAGGACAGCTGAACACTGAAGCTTTCTTT. Translating it yields CASSFIGQLNTEAFF.

This chain links TRBV7-9 with TRBJ2-2, with 12 bases aligning to TRBD2. Germline V gene data show CDR1 as SEHNR and CDR2 as FQNEAQ (reference sequence). With V trimmed by 1 base and J by 2 bases, 2 bases remained unmatched. The CDR3 consists of 17 residues. The CDR3 nucleotides are TGTGCCAGCAGCTTAGTGGGACTAGCGGGCAACACCGGGGAGCTGTTTTTT. Its translation is CASSLVGLAGNTGELFF. The whole variable domain, filled in from reference TRBV7-9 and TRBJ2-2, reads DTGVSQNPRHKITKRGQNVTFRCDPISEHNRLYWYRQTLGQGPEFLTYFQNEAQLEKSRLLSDRFSAERPKGSFSTLEIQRTEQGDSAMYLCASSLVGLAGNTGELFFGEGSRLTVL.

V and J are TRBV7-2 and TRBJ1-5; a possible D gene is TRBD1 (6 bases). V lost 3 bases, J lost 5 bases, and 8 bases lay in between. The CDR3 runs to 13 residues. CDR1 is SGHTA and CDR2 is FQGNSA in the germline V gene. The CDR3 region has the DNA TGTGCCAGCAGCTTCTCAGGGGATCAGCCCCAGCATTTT. It codes for CASSFSGDQPQHF.

This chain uses TRBV11-3 with TRBJ2-1; TRBD1 aligns across 8 bases. This CDR3 has 12 amino acids. From germline, CDR1 is SGHNT and CDR2 YENEEA. Losses at the gene ends were 5 bases for V and 9 bases for J; bases not matched to a gene: 3. The CDR3 DNA reads as TGTGCCAGCAGCCAGGGGACAGGTGAGCAGTTCTTC. Its translation: CASSQGTGEQFF.

The V and J genes are TRBV18 and TRBJ1-5; TRBD1 agrees at 8 bases. CDR3 length: 18 amino acids. Germline CDR1 KGHSH, CDR2 LQKENI. Trimming at V came to 4 bases and at J to 3 bases, leaving 14 bases not matched to a gene. DNA of the CDR3: TGTGCCAGCTCACTCCTAGCTAAAAAACAGGGGGACAATCAGCCCCAGCATTTT. Translated, it gives CASSLLAKKQGDNQPQHF. Full variable domain (outside the CDR3, taken from reference TRBV18 and TRBJ1-5): NAGVMQNPRHLVRRRGQEARLRCSPMKGHSHVYWYRQLPEEGLKFMVYLQKENIIDESGMPKERFSAEFPKEGPSILRIQQVVRGDSAAYFCASSLLAKKQGDNQPQHFGDGTRLSIL.

V is TRBV5-4 and J is TRBJ2-4; D may be TRBD1 (6 bases). Germline V lookup: CDR1 SGHNT, CDR2 YYREEE (reference sequence). The CDR3 consists of 16 residues. Trimming took off 4 bases at V and 1 base at J, with 15 bases between the two ends. The CDR3 sequence is CASSPNGGEAKNIQYF. DNA of the CDR3: TGTGCCAGCAGCCCCAATGGGGGCGAGGCCAAAAACATTCAGTACTTC.

CDR3 in DNA: TGTGCCGGCTTGTGGGGGACTAGTGTTTCCTACGAGCAGTACTTC. As protein: CAGLWGTSVSYEQYF. The V gene is TRBV6-5, the J gene TRBJ2-7; 8 positions match TRBD2. Trimming cost V 11 bases and J 1 base; bases outside gene matches: 13. Per the germline V gene, CDR1 is MNHEY and CDR2 is SVGAGI. The length of the CDR3 is 15 residues.

The chain recombines TRBV5-1 with TRBJ2-5; no clear D. V lost 2 bases to trimming and J lost 5 bases, with 4 bases between them. Per the germline V gene, CDR1 is SGHRS and CDR2 is YFSETQ. The CDR3 extends over 11 amino acids. CDR3 sequence (DNA): TGCGCCAGCAGCTTCGGGGAGACCCAGTACTTC. Its protein is CASSFGETQYF.

The CDR3 DNA reads TGTGCCAGCAGCACACTCTCCGGGACAGGGGGCTCCTACAATGAGCAGTTCTTC. Encoded protein: CASSTLSGTGGSYNEQFF. This chain uses TRBV7-9 with TRBJ2-1; 11 positions agree with TRBD1. The V gene's germline CDR1 is SEHNR and CDR2 FQNEAQ (reference sequence). With 5 bases clipped from V and 0 bases from J, the junction kept 9 bases outside the gene matches. The CDR3 has 18 amino acids.

V and J are TRBV21-1 and TRBJ1-5; TRBD1, the D gene given by the table, was not confirmed from the DNA. TRBV21-1 is designated a pseudogene. The CDR3 has 12 residues. CDR3 sequence reads: CASRQGNQPQHF. The CDR3 nucleotides read TGTGCCAGCAGGCAGGGAAATCAGCCCCAGCATTTT.

The chain uses TRBV5-1 and TRBJ1-3; D possibly corresponds to TRBD1 (5 bases). Looked up from germline, CDR1 is SGHRS and CDR2 is YFSETQ. The CDR3 contains 17 residues. Trimming stripped 4 bases from V and 0 bases from J, with 17 bases between. This CDR3 is CASSPNPRTSSGNTIYF. CDR3 DNA: TGCGCCAGCAGCCCAAATCCAAGGACATCCTCTGGAAACACCATATATTTT. Looking up the rest from reference TRBV5-1 and TRBJ1-3 gives the full variable domain: KAGVTQTPRYLIKTRGQQVTLSCSPISGHRSVSWYQQTPGQGLQFLFEYFSETQRNKGNFPGRFSGRQFSNSRSEMNVSTLELGDSALYLCASSPNPRTSSGNTIYFGEGSWLTVV.

This chain joins TRBV5-1 and TRBJ2-1; 10 bases agree with TRBD2. From germline, CDR1 is SGHRS and CDR2 YFSETQ. The length of the CDR3 is 15 residues. V shed 4 bases and J 8 bases; nucleotides not matched to a gene: 9. The CDR3 sequence is CASSGGLAALDEQFF. The CDR3 DNA is TGCGCCAGCAGCGGTGGACTAGCGGCGCTCGATGAGCAGTTCTTC.